A selection of T cell receptor beta chains follows, all from one sample in a study of blood T cell repertoires in COVID-19. Data came from immunoSEQ multiplex PCR; TCRdb stores just in-frame clones and leaves some out. The sample carries 250,000 to 300,000 clones, around nine tenths recorded once. Sequenced: peripheral blood. These receptors came from a woman aged 65 to 85 with COVID-19, enrolled during active disease. Both conserved end residues are part of each CDR3. The D gene is left open where the match is weak. Rows give clone size only sometimes, using once, few, many, or a class for an expanded clone.

d_call	v_call	clone_size	j_call	cdr3_nt	cdr3_aa
-	TRBV6-2/TRBV6-3	few	TRBJ1-1	TGTGCCAGCAGTTTTTCTTACCCGGACAGTCCGAACACTGAAGCTTTCTTT	CASSFSYPDSPNTEAFF
TRBD2	TRBV6-2/TRBV6-3	-	TRBJ2-5	TGTGCCAGCAGCCCGGCGGGGGGGCGTTTTGGAGAGACCCAGTACTTC	CASSPAGGRFGETQYF
-	TRBV7-9	-	TRBJ1-5	TGTGCCAGCGGCCCATTAGCCAATCAGCCCCAGCATTTT	CASGPLANQPQHF
TRBD1	TRBV7-2	-	TRBJ1-2	TGTGCCAGCAGCACGGGACAGGGGAGGCGCGGCTACACCTTC	CASSTGQGRRGYTF
TRBD2	TRBV18	once	TRBJ2-1	TGTGCCAGCTCACCACCGGGACTAAAGTCCTACAATGAGCAGTTCTTC	CASSPPGLKSYNEQFF
TRBD1	TRBV9	-	TRBJ1-2	TGTGCCAGCAGCCCAAGACAGGGGTGGGCTGGGTATGGCTACACCTTC	CASSPRQGWAGYGYTF
-	TRBV4-1	-	TRBJ1-1	TGCGCCAGCAGCCAAGAACAGGGCTCAGCTGAAGCTTTCTTT	CASSQEQGSAEAFF
-	TRBV6-2/TRBV6-3	-	TRBJ1-1	TGTGCCAGCAGTGGGCAGGGGATAATGAACACTGAAGCTTTCTTT	CASSGQGIMNTEAFF
TRBD1	TRBV19	once	TRBJ1-1	TGTGCCAGTAGTATAGGAGGGACAGCGGGCACTGAAGCTTTCTTT	CASSIGGTAGTEAFF
TRBD1	TRBV29-1	-	TRBJ2-7	TGCAGCGTTGAAGATGGACAGGGGGCCGCCTACGAGCAGTACTTC	CSVEDGQGAAYEQYF
TRBD2	TRBV3-1/TRBV3-2	-	TRBJ2-7	TGTGCCAGCAGCCAAGAAAGGTTATTCCGAGGCGGGAGTACCGACGAGCAGTACTTC	CASSQERLFRGGSTDEQYF
-	TRBV5-5	-	TRBJ1-6	TGTGCCAGCAGCTCATGGACAGTTCAGGATTCACCCCTCCACTTT	CASSSWTVQDSPLHF
TRBD2	TRBV30	-	TRBJ2-3	TGTGCCTGGAGTTCCGGCGGGGGTTGGGATACGCAGTATTTT	CAWSSGGGWDTQYF
TRBD2	TRBV2	-	TRBJ2-1	TGTGCCAGCAGTCTACTAGGTAGACTAGCGGGAGTCTACAATGAGCAGTTCTTC	CASSLLGRLAGVYNEQFF
-	TRBV19	-	TRBJ2-6	TGTGCCAGTAGTATTGTATTCGCGGACAGACACTCTGGGGCCAACGTCCTGACTTTC	CASSIVFADRHSGANVLTF
TRBD1	TRBV7-2	-	TRBJ1-2	TGTGCCAGCAGCTTAGCGCTGGGACAGCCCTATGGCTACACCTTC	CASSLALGQPYGYTF
TRBD2	TRBV9	once	TRBJ2-7	TGTGCCAGCAGCTCCCGGACTAGCGGGCCCACAGGGGAGCAGTACTTC	CASSSRTSGPTGEQYF
TRBD1	TRBV25-1	-	TRBJ1-2	TGTGCCACCCGACAGGGGGCGCGGGGCTACACCTTC	CATRQGARGYTF
-	TRBV6-2/TRBV6-3	-	TRBJ2-1	TGTGCCAGCAGTCGATCAGGGTTGAATGAGCAGTTCTTC	CASSRSGLNEQFF
-	TRBV5-1	-	TRBJ1-3	TGCGCCAGCAGCGAGGAGCTTGGAAACACCATATATTTT	CASSEELGNTIYF
TRBD1	TRBV18	once	TRBJ2-1	TGTGCCAGCTCACCACCCACGGGACAGGGGCGAGGGGATGAGCAGTTCTTC	CASSPPTGQGRGDEQFF
TRBD1	TRBV5-8	-	TRBJ1-2	TGTGCCAGCAGCTCGCGGGACAGGGATGGCTCTGGCTACACCTTC	CASSSRDRDGSGYTF
-	TRBV6-6	-	TRBJ1-2	TGTGCCAGCGGTGGGGCAGGCGGTGGCTACACCTTC	CASGGAGGGYTF
TRBD1	TRBV28	once	TRBJ2-7	TGTGCCAGCAGTTTAGAGACAGGGACCTACGAGCAGTACTTC	CASSLETGTYEQYF
-	TRBV28	few	TRBJ1-5	TGTGCCAGCCGGGACACAACGCGCAATCAGCCCCAGCATTTT	CASRDTTRNQPQHF
TRBD1	TRBV2	-	TRBJ2-7	TGTGCCAGCAGGAGGACAGGGGTTGGACGTTACGAGCAGTACTTC	CASRRTGVGRYEQYF
TRBD1	TRBV5-4	-	TRBJ1-4	TGTGCCAGCAGCAAAAAGACAGGGGAAAATGAAAAACTGTTTTTT	CASSKKTGENEKLFF
TRBD1	TRBV9	-	TRBJ2-1	TGTGCCAGCAGCGTAGGACAGGGCGTTTACAATGAGCAGTTCTTC	CASSVGQGVYNEQFF
TRBD1	TRBV5-1	few	TRBJ1-2	TGCGCCAGCAGCTTAACGGACAGGACCGCTAACTATGGCTACACCTTC	CASSLTDRTANYGYTF
TRBD2	TRBV2	-	TRBJ2-1	TGTGCCAGCATTCGGCGGGAGGGGACCTACAATGAGCAGTTCTTC	CASIRREGTYNEQFF
TRBD1	TRBV11-3	-	TRBJ2-6	TGTGCCAGCAGACGAACAGGGGCTGGGGCCAACGTCCTGACTTTC	CASRRTGAGANVLTF
-	TRBV6-5	-	TRBJ1-6	TGTGCCAGCAGTTTTCTACAGGGCTCCTATAATTCACCCCTCCACTTT	CASSFLQGSYNSPLHF
TRBD2	TRBV3-1/TRBV3-2	-	TRBJ2-5	TGTGCCAGCAGCTATACAACTAGCGGGATTGGTGAGACCCAGTACTTC	CASSYTTSGIGETQYF
-	TRBV29-1	once	TRBJ2-2	TGCAGCGCCTACAGGGCCCGCACCGGGGAGCTGTTTTTT	CSAYRARTGELFF
TRBD1	TRBV6-5	-	TRBJ1-2	TGTGCCAGCAGTCAGGACAGGGCGGAGGACTATGGCTACACCTTC	CASSQDRAEDYGYTF
TRBD1	TRBV28	-	TRBJ2-3	TGTGCCAGCAGTTTAGGTATTTTACAGGGGTCCCTGAATACGCAGTATTTT	CASSLGILQGSLNTQYF
-	TRBV30	-	TRBJ2-2	TGTGCCTGGAGTCCTACGAACACCGGGGAGCTGTTTTTT	CAWSPTNTGELFF
TRBD1	TRBV7-9	-	TRBJ1-2	TGTGCCAGCAGCGCGCGGCCGGGACAGCGAAACTATGGCTACACCTTC	CASSARPGQRNYGYTF
-	TRBV18	-	TRBJ1-3	TGTGCCAGCTCACAACAGGGAGACACCATATATTTT	CASSQQGDTIYF
-	TRBV19	-	TRBJ1-5	TGTGCCAGTAGTATGGCGCGAGTGAGGCGCAATCAGCCCCAGCATTTT	CASSMARVRRNQPQHF
-	TRBV29-1	-	TRBJ2-2	TGCAGCGTTCGACCCGGGACCGGGGAGCTGTTTTTT	CSVRPGTGELFF
TRBD1	TRBV5-1	-	TRBJ1-1	TGCGCCAGCATGGGGACAGGGGGCACTGAAGCTTTCTTT	CASMGTGGTEAFF
-	TRBV30	-	TRBJ1-1	TGTGCCTGGAGCCCCACCTTGATCAGGACTGAAGCTTTCTTT	CAWSPTLIRTEAFF
TRBD1	TRBV25-1	-	TRBJ1-1	TGTGCCAGCAGTGAACCCGGTAGGGGGCCCACTGAAGCTTTCTTT	CASSEPGRGPTEAFF
-	TRBV5-5	few	TRBJ1-5	TGTGCCAGCAGCGACAGCCCGAATCAGCCCCAGCATTTT	CASSDSPNQPQHF
TRBD1	TRBV27	-	TRBJ1-5	TGTGCCAGCAGTGCAACAGGGGGCACGCAGCCCCAGCATTTT	CASSATGGTQPQHF
TRBD2	TRBV3-1/TRBV3-2	-	TRBJ2-1	TGTGCCAGCAGCCAAGATATGGCTAGCGGGAGCGATGAGCAGTTCTTC	CASSQDMASGSDEQFF
TRBD2	TRBV7-3	-	TRBJ2-7	TGTGCCAGCAGCTTGGGTGGCCTAGCGGGAGGTTACGAGCAGTACTTC	CASSLGGLAGGYEQYF
-	TRBV9	-	TRBJ1-1	TGTGCCAGCAGCGCAACATCACAGGGAGAAGCTTTCTTT	CASSATSQGEAFF
-	TRBV28	once	TRBJ1-2	TGTGCCAGCAGTTTATTGGACAGATATGGCTACACCTTC	CASSLLDRYGYTF
TRBD2	TRBV9	-	TRBJ2-3	TGTGCCAGCAGCGCGACTAGCGGGATGGGTAATACGCAGTATTTT	CASSATSGMGNTQYF
TRBD1	TRBV6-2/TRBV6-3	-	TRBJ1-5	TGTGCCAGCAGTTACGAGACAGGGATAGGGATCCGCAATCAGCCCCAGCATTTT	CASSYETGIGIRNQPQHF
-	TRBV30	-	TRBJ1-5	TGTGCCTGGAACCCACAGGCTAATCAGCCCCAGCATTTT	CAWNPQANQPQHF
TRBD2	TRBV11-2	-	TRBJ2-2	TGTGCCAGCAGCTTTGGACTAGCGGGCACCGGGGAGCTGTTTTTT	CASSFGLAGTGELFF
TRBD1	TRBV10-1	-	TRBJ1-1	TGCGCCAAATACCGGGACAGGGCAAGAGTAGAGGCTGAAGCTTTCTTT	CAKYRDRARVEAEAFF
-	TRBV18	few	TRBJ2-7	TGTGCCAGCTCACCGGGGGGGCTGGGCGAGCAGTACTTC	CASSPGGLGEQYF
-	TRBV29-1	-	TRBJ2-7	TGCAGCGTTTCCCTAATCGGGAACGAGCAGTACTTC	CSVSLIGNEQYF